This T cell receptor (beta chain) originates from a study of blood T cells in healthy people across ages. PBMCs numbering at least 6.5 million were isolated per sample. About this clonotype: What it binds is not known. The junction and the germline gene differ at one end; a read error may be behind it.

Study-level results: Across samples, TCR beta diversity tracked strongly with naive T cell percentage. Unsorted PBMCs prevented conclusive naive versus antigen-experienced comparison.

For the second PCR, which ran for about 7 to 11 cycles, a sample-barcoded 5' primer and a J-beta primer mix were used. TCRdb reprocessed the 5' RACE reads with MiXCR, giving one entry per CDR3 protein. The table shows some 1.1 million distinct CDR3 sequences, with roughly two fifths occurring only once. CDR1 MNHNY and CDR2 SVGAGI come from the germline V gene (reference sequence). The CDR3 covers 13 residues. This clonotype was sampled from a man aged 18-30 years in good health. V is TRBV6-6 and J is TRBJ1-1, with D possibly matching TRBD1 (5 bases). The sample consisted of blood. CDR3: CAGSYELGAPAFF. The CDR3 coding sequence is TGTGCCGGCAGTTACGAGCTAGGGGCCCCAGCTTTCTTT.